Shown below are 18 T cell receptor beta chains from a single sample sequenced in a study of T cell responses to AZD1222 COVID-19 vaccine. Some clones are missing from TCRdb's copy, which holds only in-frame ones; the method was immunoSEQ multiplex PCR. The sample records 150,000 to 190,000 clones, 90% being singletons. Here the sequenced sample was peripheral blood, taken 28 days after the second AZD1222 dose. Receptor source: an adult who received the AZD1222 COVID-19 vaccine.

The CDR3 sequence: CAWSVGGASYEQYF. The CDR3 DNA follows: TGTGCCTGGAGTGTCGGGGGGGCGTCCTACGAGCAGTACTTC. V and J are TRBV30 and TRBJ2-7; 8 bases fit TRBD2. Trimming removed 0 bases from V and 1 base from J; junction bases left unmatched: 2. This CDR3 spans 14 amino acids. The germline V gene encodes CDR1 GTSNPN and CDR2 SVGIG (reference sequence).

V gene TRBV2 combines with J gene TRBJ2-7; weak D call: TRBD1 (5 bases). The CDR3 covers 15 residues. V lost 8 bases and J 4 bases, leaving 21 bases between the germline ends. Germline CDR1 is SNHLY and CDR2 is FYNNEI. CDR3 nucleotides: TGTGCCAGCGGGGCAGGAGTCCAATCATTATACGAGCAGTACTTC. It encodes CASGAGVQSLYEQYF.

The chain is built from TRBV3-1 (or the pseudogene TRBV3-2) and TRBJ2-3; D might be TRBD1 or TRBD2, each matching 6 bases. The CDR3 sequence is 11 residues long. Per germline, CDR1 LGHDT and CDR2 YNNKEL (reference sequence). Trimming cost V 9 bases and J 4 bases, with 8 bases left between them. Written as DNA, the CDR3 is TGTGCCAGTAGGGGGGCAGATACGCAGTATTTT. Its translation is CASRGADTQYF.

The chain employs TRBV28 and TRBJ1-2; 9 nucleotides agree with TRBD1. This CDR3 region has 14 residues. The V gene end was trimmed by 5 bases and the J gene end by 4 bases; junction bases not matched to a gene: 5. Germline CDR1 is MDHEN and CDR2 is SYDVKM. CDR3 protein: CASSPDRGGYGYTF. CDR3 DNA sequence: TGTGCCAGCAGTCCCGACAGGGGGGGCTATGGCTACACCTTC.

The DNA of the CDR3 is TGTGCCAGTTGCCCCCGACAGGGGACAGGGGAAAAACTGTTTTTT. Its translation is CASCPRQGTGEKLFF. This chain links TRBV19 with TRBJ1-4; 9 bases fit TRBD1. This CDR3 contains 15 residues. Looked up from germline, CDR1 is LNHDA and CDR2 is SQIVND (reference sequence). V was clipped by 8 bases and J by 8 bases; unmatched bases: 12.

Turning to this clone: The same CDR3 also results from other DNA sequences found in this sample. The chain uses TRBV30 and TRBJ1-3; D is possibly TRBD1 (6 bases). This CDR3 is 13 amino acids long. The germline V gene encodes CDR1 GTSNPN and CDR2 SVGIG (reference sequence). Trimming took off 0 bases at V and 4 bases at J, with 7 bases between the two ends. The CDR3 spells CAWSVGTGNTIYF. The DNA for the CDR3 is TGTGCCTGGAGTGTAGGGACAGGAAACACCATATATTTT.

CDR3 amino acids: CACTDSNSNQPQHF. The CDR3, as DNA: TGTGCCTGCACCGACTCAAATAGCAATCAGCCCCAGCATTTT. This chain uses TRBV30 with TRBJ1-5; the D is unclear. The CDR3 consists of 14 residues. In germline, CDR1 is GTSNPN, CDR2 SVGIG (reference sequence). V dropped 6 bases and J dropped 0 bases, with 12 bases sitting between them.

The CDR3 DNA reads as TGTGCCAGCACCCCACAGGGGATCTCAACTAATGAAAAACTGTTTTTT. Protein product: CASTPQGISTNEKLFF. V gene TRBV2 combines with J gene TRBJ1-4; TRBD1 aligns across 7 bases. Trimming at V came to 7 bases and at J to 0 bases, leaving 8 bases not matched to a gene. Germline assignment: CDR1 SNHLY and CDR2 FYNNEI. The CDR3 runs to 16 residues.

This chain connects TRBV7-2 to TRBJ1-5, with a weak D call TRBD1 (6 bases). Germline lookup yields CDR1 SGHTA and CDR2 FQGNSA. The germline V and J ends were trimmed by 1 base and 6 bases, with 13 bases remaining between them. The CDR3 has 15 residues. CDR3 sequence reads: CASSLGGPRGQPQHF. CDR3 nucleotides: TGTGCCAGCAGCTTAGGGGGGCCCAGGGGTCAGCCCCAGCATTTT.

This chain uses TRBV4-1 with TRBJ2-7; D is unresolved. Trimming took 0 bases from V and 0 from J, leaving 6 bases between them. Germline values: CDR1 MGHRA, CDR2 YSYEKL. This CDR3 has 14 amino acids. CDR3 nucleotides: TGCGCCAGCAGCCAAGAGGCTTACTCCTACGAGCAGTACTTC. Translating gives CASSQEAYSYEQYF.

The chain couples TRBV28 to TRBJ1-2; no firm D call. Germline CDR1 and CDR2: MDHEN and SYDVKM. V lost 7 bases and J 4 bases, leaving 10 bases between the germline ends. This CDR3 has 12 amino acids. The CDR3 spells CASTGRIYGYTF. Written as DNA, the CDR3 is TGTGCCAGCACTGGACGGATCTATGGCTACACCTTC.

This chain uses TRBV9 with TRBJ2-1; D not resolved. The length of the CDR3 is 12 residues. From germline, CDR1 is SGDLS and CDR2 YYNGEE. V lost 4 bases and J lost 6, with 8 bases in between. CDR3 in DNA: TGTGCCAGCAGCCCCAGAGTCAATGAGCAGTTCTTC. It codes for CASSPRVNEQFF.

Comments on this clone: The sample holds other DNA sequences that translate to the same CDR3. The chain recombines TRBV6-5 with TRBJ1-1; unclear D gene. In germline, CDR1 is MNHEY, CDR2 SVGAGI. V was pared by 4 bases and J by 0 bases, with 12 bases between. The CDR3 is 15 residues long. CDR3 coding DNA: TGTGCCAGCAGTTCCCTCGGAGGGCTGAACACTGAAGCTTTCTTT. This gives the protein CASSSLGGLNTEAFF.

The genes are TRBV4-1 and TRBJ1-1, with TRBD1 matching 7 bases. Germline CDR1 MGHRA, CDR2 YSYEKL. V trimming: 1 base; J trimming: 5 bases; junction bases outside the gene matches: 10. The CDR3 has 16 residues. The CDR3 bases are TGCGCCAGCAGCCAAGCCCCAAAGGGGGCAGGAACTGAAGCTTTCTTT. Protein: CASSQAPKGAGTEAFF.

V and J are TRBV10-3 and TRBJ1-1; D ambiguous. Looked up from germline, CDR1 is ENHRY and CDR2 is SYGVKD. The CDR3 length is 11 residues. Trimming cost V 7 bases and J 4 bases, with 7 bases left between them. CDR3: CAITRGTEAFF. CDR3 coding DNA: TGTGCCATCACCCGGGGCACTGAAGCTTTCTTT.

The chain combines TRBV7-9 with TRBJ1-5; no firm D call. Germline lookup yields CDR1 SEHNR and CDR2 FQNEAQ (reference sequence). Trimming shortened V by 1 base and J by 0 bases, and 7 bases separated the two germline ends. The CDR3 is 15 residues long. CDR3 nucleotides: TGTGCCAGCAGCTTAGGGACGGTTAGCAATCAGCCCCAGCATTTT. Translation gives CASSLGTVSNQPQHF.

The CDR3 here is CASSSDSGTATYEQYF. The CDR3 DNA is TGTGCCAGCAGCTCGGACTCGGGGACAGCTACCTACGAGCAGTACTTC. The chain has TRBV7-9 and TRBJ2-7; 7 bases map to TRBD1. V lost 4 bases and J lost 2; bases outside the gene matches: 11. Germline assignment: CDR1 SEHNR and CDR2 FQNEAQ (reference sequence). The CDR3 contains 16 residues.

The V and J genes are TRBV30 and TRBJ1-1; D is undetermined. The V end lost 3 bases, the J end lost 0 bases, and 11 bases lay between the germline ends. The CDR3 totals 14 residues. In germline, CDR1 is GTSNPN, CDR2 SVGIG (reference sequence). The chain's CDR3 is CAWRRNQMNTEAFF. The CDR3 DNA is TGTGCCTGGAGGAGGAATCAAATGAACACTGAAGCTTTCTTT.